The clone carrying this TCR beta chain was seen repeatedly, ten times or more. Its target is unknown. The sample is drawn from a study of T cells in Graves' hyperthyroidism and ophthalmopathy. The wider study: Once the initial diagnosis was made, peripheral blood was obtained before any treatment.

The TCR beta CDR3 regions underwent amplification using RNA transcripts as the source. The primer set for the first-round RT-PCR of the TCR CDR3 was HTBI. MiXCR, applied by TCRdb to the multiplex PCR reads, yields one record per CDR3 protein. The sample has some 300,000 distinct CDR3 sequences; roughly 19% are singletons. General study results and limits: It was a median 6.5 months before onset that the model predicted ophthalmopathy.

This clonotype was sampled from a man between 50 and 59 years old with Graves' ophthalmopathy. Sample: blood.

CDR3 nucleotides: TGTGCCAGCAGCCGACGGGAGTACGAGCAGTACTTC. Translating gives CASSRREYEQYF. The V gene is TRBV11-2, the J gene TRBJ2-7; possible D gene TRBD2, 6 bases. The CDR3 has 12 amino acids. Trimming pared 5 bases from V and 4 bases from J, leaving 9 bases between. Germline CDR1 and CDR2: SGHAT and FQNNGV.